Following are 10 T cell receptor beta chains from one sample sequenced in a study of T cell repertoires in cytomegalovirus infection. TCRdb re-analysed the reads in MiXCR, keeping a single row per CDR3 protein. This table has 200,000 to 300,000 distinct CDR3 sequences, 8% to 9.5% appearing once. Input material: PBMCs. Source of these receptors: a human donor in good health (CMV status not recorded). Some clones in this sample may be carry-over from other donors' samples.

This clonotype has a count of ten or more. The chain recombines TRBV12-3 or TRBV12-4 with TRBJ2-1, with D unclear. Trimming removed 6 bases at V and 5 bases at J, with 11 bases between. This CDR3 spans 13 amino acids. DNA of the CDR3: TGTGCCAGCAGGCGCGACGGTGACAATGAGCAGTTCTTC. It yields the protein CASRRDGDNEQFF.

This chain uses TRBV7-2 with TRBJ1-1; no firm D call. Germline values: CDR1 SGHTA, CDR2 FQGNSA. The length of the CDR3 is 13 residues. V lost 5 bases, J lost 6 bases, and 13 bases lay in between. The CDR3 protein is CASSPNLRSEAFF. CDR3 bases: TGTGCCAGCAGCCCGAACCTTAGGTCTGAAGCTTTCTTT.

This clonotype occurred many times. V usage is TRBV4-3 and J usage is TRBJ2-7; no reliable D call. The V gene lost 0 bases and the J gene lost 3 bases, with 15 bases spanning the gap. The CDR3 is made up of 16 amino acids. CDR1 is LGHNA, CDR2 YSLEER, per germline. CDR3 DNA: TGCGCCAGCAGCCAAGATAGGGCCCACCAAAGCTACGAGCAGTACTTC. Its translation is CASSQDRAHQSYEQYF.

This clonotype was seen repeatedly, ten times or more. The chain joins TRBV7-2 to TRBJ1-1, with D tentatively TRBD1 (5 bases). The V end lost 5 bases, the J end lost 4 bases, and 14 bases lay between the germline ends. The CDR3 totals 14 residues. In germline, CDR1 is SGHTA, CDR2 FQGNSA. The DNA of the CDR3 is TGTGCCAGCAGCCCACAATGGGGACGCACTGAAGCTTTCTTT. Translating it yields CASSPQWGRTEAFF.

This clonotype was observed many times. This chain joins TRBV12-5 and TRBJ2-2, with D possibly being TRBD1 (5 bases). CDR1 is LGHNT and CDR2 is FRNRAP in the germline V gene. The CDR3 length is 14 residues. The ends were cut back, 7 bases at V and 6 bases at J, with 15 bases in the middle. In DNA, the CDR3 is TGTGCTAGTGCCCTCAGACAGAATGCCGGGGAGCTGTTTTTT. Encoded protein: CASALRQNAGELFF.

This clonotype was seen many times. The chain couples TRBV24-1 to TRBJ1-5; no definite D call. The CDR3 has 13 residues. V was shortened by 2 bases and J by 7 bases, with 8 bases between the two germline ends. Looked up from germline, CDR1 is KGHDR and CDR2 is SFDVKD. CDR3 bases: TGTGCCACCAGTGATTCTCTAAGCCAGCCCCAGCATTTT. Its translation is CATSDSLSQPQHF.

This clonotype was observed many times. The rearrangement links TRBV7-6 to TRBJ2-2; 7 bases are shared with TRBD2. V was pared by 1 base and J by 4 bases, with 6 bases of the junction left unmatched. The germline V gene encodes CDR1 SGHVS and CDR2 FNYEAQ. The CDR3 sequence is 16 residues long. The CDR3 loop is CASSLEGTILTGELFF. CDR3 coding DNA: TGTGCCAGCAGCTTAGAGGGGACTATACTCACCGGGGAGCTGTTTTTT.

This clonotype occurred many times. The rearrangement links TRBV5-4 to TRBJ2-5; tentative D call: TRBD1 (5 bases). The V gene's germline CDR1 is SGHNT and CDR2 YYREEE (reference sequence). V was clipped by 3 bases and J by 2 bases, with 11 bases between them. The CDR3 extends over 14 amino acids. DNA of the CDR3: TGTGCCAGCAGCTCCGAAACAGGTCAAGAGACCCAGTACTTC. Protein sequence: CASSSETGQETQYF.

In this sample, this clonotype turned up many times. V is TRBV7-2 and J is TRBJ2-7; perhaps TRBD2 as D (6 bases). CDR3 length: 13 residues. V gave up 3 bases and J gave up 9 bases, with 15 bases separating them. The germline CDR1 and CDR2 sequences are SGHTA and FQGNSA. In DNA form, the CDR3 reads TGTGCCAGCAGCTTGGACGAGGTCGGGGGGCAGTACTTC. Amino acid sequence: CASSLDEVGGQYF.

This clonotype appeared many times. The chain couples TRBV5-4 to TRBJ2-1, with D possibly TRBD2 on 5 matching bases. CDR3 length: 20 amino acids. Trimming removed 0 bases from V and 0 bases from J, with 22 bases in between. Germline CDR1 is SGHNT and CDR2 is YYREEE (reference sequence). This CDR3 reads CASSLGAGLLLGSSYNEQFF. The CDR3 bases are TGTGCCAGCAGCTTGGGTGCGGGCCTCTTGTTGGGTAGCTCCTACAATGAGCAGTTCTTC.